Detailed here is one T cell receptor (beta chain). The sample originates from a study of blood T cell repertoires in COVID-19. Turning to the study itself: There were acute and convalescent COVID-19 samples, and they came from the United States, Italy and Spain.

Per the study methods: It was from reference gene primer amplification that nucleated cell counts were estimated. The repertoire was sequenced with immunoSEQ multiplex PCR; TCRdb's copy has only in-frame clones and lacks some. V and J calls and clone size are given by that table; D and trimming were obtained from the DNA. In the table there are roughly 24,000 clones, 90% to 95% of which are singletons. The sequence was obtained from a human donor in a cohort sampled during active COVID-19. Input material: peripheral blood.

CDR3 residues: CASSEWEGSGYTF. The CDR3 bases are TGCGCCAGCAGTGAGTGGGAGGGAAGTGGCTACACCTTC. The gene calls are TRBV10-1 and TRBJ1-2, with no clear D. Germline CDR1 reads WNHNN; CDR2 reads SYGVQD (reference sequence). With 1 base removed from V and 7 bases from J, the gap between germline ends came to 10 bases. This CDR3 has 13 residues.